This T cell receptor beta chain is from a study of T cells expressing NK-cell markers (dated by TCRdb to the early 2020s). Describing the broader study: In sorted CD3+CD56+NKG2C+, CD3+CD56+NKG2C- and CD3+CD56-NKG2C+ T-cell subsets from roughly 8 donors, TCR beta-chain repertoires were profiled. Among the eight sequenced donors, seven were HCMV-seropositive and one was HCMV-seronegative. Randomly selected healthy volunteers, three men and five women, were used as the eight sequenced donors. Libraries were sequenced as 2 x 150 bp reads on Illumina HiSeq 2000/2500, MiSeq or NextSeq.

The research as a whole found: For 5 or 6 donors, the dominant CD3+CD56+NKG2C+ clonotypes were among the top 10 CD8+ clonotypes and accounted for about 1.0-7.5% of CD8+ T cells. It remained unclear whether the expanded NKG2C-expressing T cell clones were specific for HCMV antigens. Those dominant clonotypes were again the most abundant among CD3+CD56-NKG2C+ cells in several donors, at about 25-60.1%.

Sequenced on an Illumina HiSeq 2000. TCR beta cDNA libraries were made by 5'RACE template switching that added a universal primer site and unique molecular identifiers. Priming for cDNA synthesis came from the TCR beta constant segment, and two successive PCR amplification steps followed. The paper's data handling went like this. Reads were demultiplexed and grouped by UMI with MIGEC, and clonotypes were assembled and quantified with MiTCR. To exclude erroneous sequences, any TCR cDNA sequence not supported by at least two reads was discarded. The tcR package was used for downstream repertoire analysis, and clonotypes were matched across fractions by CDR3 nucleotide sequence plus V segment. VDJmatch was used to annotate antigen specificity against VDJdb, with one amino acid substitution in CDR3 allowed. Through TCRdb reprocessing, the reads give one entry per CDR3 protein sequence; DNA is omitted. The V and J calls were not made by the authors but by TCRdb's processing. The sample table on file contains 300,000 to 450,000 distinct CDR3 sequences. The ten largest clones add up to about 5.2% of the sample.

A remark on this clonotype: Its recognized antigen is unknown.

The germline V gene (reference sequence) sets CDR1 to SEHNR and CDR2 to FQNEAQ. The CDR3 runs 15 residues from the cysteine to the phenylalanine. A DNA sequence was not provided. To determine HCMV serostatus, a commercial ELISA kit was used to detect HCMV-specific IgG in serum. Peripheral blood mononuclear cells were isolated from blood by Ficoll density gradient centrifugation. The specimen sequenced was blood T cells: a sorted CD56 or NKG2C T cell subset, CD4+ or CD8+ T cells, or bulk PBMC T cells (not recorded which). The receptor comes from a man aged 18-69 years in good health. The chain links TRBV7-9 with TRBJ1-4; the TRBD1 assignment by TCRdb is unverifiable without DNA. The CDR3 here reads CASMPRGERGEKLFF. The CDR3, completed at both ends by the reference TRBV7-9 and TRBJ1-4 genes, gives the full variable domain DTGVSQNPRHKITKRGQNVTFRCDPISEHNRLYWYRQTLGQGPEFLTYFQNEAQLEKSRLLSDRFSAERPKGSFSTLEIQRTEQGDSAMYLCASMPRGERGEKLFFGSGTQLSVL.